A selection of T cell receptor beta chains follows, all from one sample in a study of OX40 agonist ivuxolimab in advanced cancers. The repertoire was sequenced with immunoSEQ multiplex PCR; TCRdb's copy has only in-frame clones and lacks some. Of about 150,000 clones detected, approximately 94% appear once; the ten largest clones hold around 0.33%. This material consisted of CD4+ or CD8+ T cells sorted from blood, taken in a trial of the OX40 agonist ivuxolimab. These receptors all stem from an adult with an advanced solid tumor such as melanoma, head and neck, liver or kidney cancer. Both conserved end residues are part of each CDR3. A D gene is named only where the DNA matches it firmly. Rows may omit the clone size; those that give it use once, few, many or a size class.

cdr3_nt cdr3_aa v_call clone_size j_call d_call
TGTGCCAGCAGTTACAACGGCAGGGTCGGTACCACCATATATTTT CASSYNGRVGTTIYF TRBV6-6 once TRBJ1-3 -
TGTGCCAGCTCCCGTACAGAGTCCTACGAGCAGTACTTC CASSRTESYEQYF TRBV18 - TRBJ2-7 -
TGTGCCAGCAGCTTAGCATTAGCTAACTATGGCTACACCTTC CASSLALANYGYTF TRBV11-2 - TRBJ1-2 -
TGTGCCAGTAGTCCCTCCGCCCAGCCTCCCTACAATGAGCAGTTCTTC CASSPSAQPPYNEQFF TRBV19 - TRBJ2-1 -
TGTGCCAGCACCCGGGACTCCACAGATACGCAGTATTTT CASTRDSTDTQYF TRBV9 - TRBJ2-3 -
TGTGCCAGCTCACCTTCAGCCGGGACAGGGGGCAACGAGCAGTACTTC CASSPSAGTGGNEQYF TRBV18 once TRBJ2-7 TRBD1
TGTGCCAGCAGTTACGTCCTCGGAGACCAAGAGACCCAGTACTTC CASSYVLGDQETQYF TRBV6-6 - TRBJ2-5 -
TGTGCCAGCAGGTCGGGGGGCAGGCAAGAGACCCAGTACTTC CASRSGGRQETQYF TRBV6-1 - TRBJ2-5 -
TGCGCCAGCAGCTTGGGGACAGCGGGCACCGGGGAGCTGTTTTTT CASSLGTAGTGELFF TRBV5-1 - TRBJ2-2 -
TGTGCCAGCAGCTTTCGGGACGTGGGTCTCTTC CASSFRDVGLF TRBV5-6 - TRBJ2-1 -
TGTGCCAGCAGCTTAGGGTTACTAGCGGTTCAGTACTTC CASSLGLLAVQYF TRBV7-2 - TRBJ2-7 TRBD2
TGTGCCAGCAGCCGGCCCAGCGGGGGCCCGAGCTCCTACGAGCAGTACTTC CASSRPSGGPSSYEQYF TRBV7-9 - TRBJ2-7 TRBD2
TGCGCCAGCAGCTGGGGCGGGAGCCTCTCCTACGAGCAGTACTTC CASSWGGSLSYEQYF TRBV5-1 - TRBJ2-7 TRBD2
TGCGCCAGCAGTAGGACTAGGGAGGGCGAGCAGTACTTC CASSRTREGEQYF TRBV10-1 - TRBJ2-7 TRBD2
TGCAGCGGAGGGACAGGCGATAGCTCCTACGAGCAGTACTTC CSGGTGDSSYEQYF TRBV29-1 once TRBJ2-7 TRBD1
TGTGCCAGCAGCTTGGACCCACAGGGCTGGGTCACTGAAGCTTTCTTT CASSLDPQGWVTEAFF TRBV5-6 - TRBJ1-1 -
TGTGCCAGCTCAGACAGGGTCGAGGCTGGAAACACCATATATTTT CASSDRVEAGNTIYF TRBV18 - TRBJ1-3 TRBD1
TGTGCCAGCAGTACCTCCGGGACAGCTGGAAACACCATATATTTT CASSTSGTAGNTIYF TRBV27 - TRBJ1-3 TRBD1
TGTGCCACAGCCCTGGGGCGGGATCAGCCCCAGCATTTT CATALGRDQPQHF TRBV19 - TRBJ1-5 -
TGTGCCAGAATCATAGCCAGCGGGGAGCTGTTTTTT CARIIASGELFF TRBV7-6 - TRBJ2-2 -
TGTGCCAGCAGTGAATGGGCTCCCGAGGATACGCAGTATTTT CASSEWAPEDTQYF TRBV25-1 - TRBJ2-3 -
TGTGCCAGCAGCTCCGGGACAAACACTGAAGCTTTCTTT CASSSGTNTEAFF TRBV11-2 - TRBJ1-1 -
TGCGCCAGCAGCCTAGGGACTAGCGGGACTAGCACAGATACGCAGTATTTT CASSLGTSGTSTDTQYF TRBV4-3 - TRBJ2-3 TRBD2
TGTGCCAGTAGACCAAGGGGGAGAGACGAGCAGTACTTC CASRPRGRDEQYF TRBV19 - TRBJ2-7 -
TGTGCCAGCAGTCGTCTTTCTCCCCTGGGCCGCGAAAAACTGTTTTTT CASSRLSPLGREKLFF TRBV27 - TRBJ1-4 -
TGCGCCAGCAGCCCAGCAGTGTTGGGGGACTCAGTAACCTACGAGCAGTACTTC CASSPAVLGDSVTYEQYF TRBV4-3 - TRBJ2-7 -
TGTGCCAGCAGTGCCCCGGGGACAGCCGCCGACTACGAGCAGTACTTC CASSAPGTAADYEQYF TRBV28 - TRBJ2-7 TRBD1
TGTGCCAGCAGGGGGAACAGGAGAGGTTCACCCCTCCACTTT CASRGNRRGSPLHF TRBV27 - TRBJ1-6 -
TGTGCCAGCAGCCCACCTCCCCATGGGGCCAACGTCCTGACTTTC CASSPPPHGANVLTF TRBV9 - TRBJ2-6 -
TGTGCCAGCTCACGAGGGGGACAGGGGGCCTACGAGCAGTACTTC CASSRGGQGAYEQYF TRBV18 - TRBJ2-7 TRBD1
TGTGCCAGCAGCTTAGGGGGGACGGCAGATACGCAGTATTTT CASSLGGTADTQYF TRBV7-2 once TRBJ2-3 -
TGTGCCAGCAGCTTAGACAGGGTGGGGAATGAGCAGTTCTTC CASSLDRVGNEQFF TRBV7-2 - TRBJ2-1 -
TGTGCCAGCAGCTTGGCTCGTACTTTTTCTGGGGCCAACGTCCTGACTTTC CASSLARTFSGANVLTF TRBV5-8 - TRBJ2-6 -
TGTGCCAGCTCACCTTCCGGGGAGTCGTCACCCCTCCACTTT CASSPSGESSPLHF TRBV18 - TRBJ1-6 -
TGTGCCAGCAGTTACGGGGCAGAACCTAATGAAAAACTGTTTTTT CASSYGAEPNEKLFF TRBV6-6 - TRBJ1-4 -
TGTGCCAGCAGCTTGGGGGTCAGTTCGGTAGGCTACACCTTC CASSLGVSSVGYTF TRBV5-8 - TRBJ1-2 -
TGTGCCAGCGGGACAGGGGGTATGAATGAGCAGTTCTTC CASGTGGMNEQFF TRBV6-4 once TRBJ2-1 TRBD1
TGTGCCAGCAGTTATTACAGAACCTACGAGCAGTACTTC CASSYYRTYEQYF TRBV6-5 - TRBJ2-7 -
TGTGCCAGCTCACCAATGGGACAAGGGGGCTATGGCTACACCTTC CASSPMGQGGYGYTF TRBV18 - TRBJ1-2 -
TGTGCCAGCAGCTTGGAGTGGGCTAGCGGGACGGATACGCAGTATTTT CASSLEWASGTDTQYF TRBV5-4 - TRBJ2-3 TRBD2
TGTGCCACCAGCAGAGATTCAGGGAGCGGTGAAGCTTTCTTT CATSRDSGSGEAFF TRBV15 - TRBJ1-1 -
TGTGCCACCAGCCGTGCTGACAGCTACGAGCAGTACTTC CATSRADSYEQYF TRBV15 - TRBJ2-7 -
TGTGCCAGTAATCAGGGGGGCGCCGCGGGGTCCCAGCATTTT CASNQGGAAGSQHF TRBV19 few TRBJ1-5 TRBD1
TGTGCCAGCAGCGCGTCTAGCGGGGGGGGAGAGACCCAGTACTTC CASSASSGGGETQYF TRBV9 - TRBJ2-5 TRBD2
TGCGCCAGCAGCCCTTGGACAGACAACTATGGCTACACCTTC CASSPWTDNYGYTF TRBV5-1 - TRBJ1-2 -
TGTGCCAGCAGTTACTCGGGGGTGGGGACGAACACTGAAGCTTTCTTT CASSYSGVGTNTEAFF TRBV6-5 - TRBJ1-1 -
TGTGCCAGCAGCCGCCCGGACAGGGGGCCCCACGAGCAGTACTTC CASSRPDRGPHEQYF TRBV7-9 - TRBJ2-7 TRBD1
TGTGCCAGCCGCAGCCTGGGTTCCCGCGAGCAGTACTTC CASRSLGSREQYF TRBV6-6 - TRBJ2-7 -
TGTGCCAGCAGCTTGGGACAGTTCCAAGAGACCCAGTACTTC CASSLGQFQETQYF TRBV5-8 - TRBJ2-5 -
TGTGCCAGCACGAGACAGGGAACCTACAATGAGCAGTTCTTC CASTRQGTYNEQFF TRBV19 - TRBJ2-1 TRBD1
TGTGCCAGTACCCCCGGGGGGTCAGTCCAGGGTCAGCCCCAGCATTTT CASTPGGSVQGQPQHF TRBV19 - TRBJ1-5 -
TGTGCCAGCTCACCCGCCCCCCAGCGGGGGGCCAGCACAGATACGCAGTATTTT CASSPAPQRGASTDTQYF TRBV18 - TRBJ2-3 TRBD2
TGTGCCAGCAGCTTTATGGGTCGACGAAATGAAAAACTGTTTTTT CASSFMGRRNEKLFF TRBV6-5 - TRBJ1-4 -
TGTGCCAGTAGTAAAGGACAGGGGGTTCACAATGAGCAGTTCTTC CASSKGQGVHNEQFF TRBV19 - TRBJ2-1 TRBD1
TGCGCCAGCAGCTTTGGACAGGGGCCCTACGAGCAGTACTTC CASSFGQGPYEQYF TRBV5-1 - TRBJ2-7 TRBD1
TGTGCCAGCAGCCCCAAACCGGGACAGCTCCAGAGAAGCTCCTACGAGCAGTACTTC CASSPKPGQLQRSSYEQYF TRBV5-4 once TRBJ2-7 TRBD1
TGTGCCAGTAGTTCAACCGGGACAGCACACAATGAGCAGTTCTTC CASSSTGTAHNEQFF TRBV19 - TRBJ2-1 TRBD1
TGTGCCACCAGCAAGGGAAGCGGTGAAGCTTTCTTT CATSKGSGEAFF TRBV15 - TRBJ1-1 -
TGTGCCAGCAAGGGTGCGGCTAGCACAGATACGCAGTATTTT CASKGAASTDTQYF TRBV7-3 - TRBJ2-3 -